This T cell receptor (beta chain) was sequenced for a study of blood T cell repertoires in COVID-19. Germline CDR1 is SGHRS and CDR2 is YFSETQ. The CDR3 is 14 amino acids. Trimming removed 2 bases from V and 4 bases from J, with 12 bases in between. This table comes from immunoSEQ multiplex PCR, and its TCRdb copy is limited to in-frame clones, with some not included. The sample has 380,000 or so clones; around 88% are singletons. The chain is built from TRBV5-1 and TRBJ1-2; D unclear. The origin of this receptor is a woman aged 60-75 years with COVID-19, enrolled during active disease. Sequences were obtained from peripheral blood. Here the CDR3 reads CASSLVEGGYGYTF. The CDR3, as DNA: TGCGCCAGCAGCTTAGTAGAGGGAGGCTATGGCTACACCTTC.